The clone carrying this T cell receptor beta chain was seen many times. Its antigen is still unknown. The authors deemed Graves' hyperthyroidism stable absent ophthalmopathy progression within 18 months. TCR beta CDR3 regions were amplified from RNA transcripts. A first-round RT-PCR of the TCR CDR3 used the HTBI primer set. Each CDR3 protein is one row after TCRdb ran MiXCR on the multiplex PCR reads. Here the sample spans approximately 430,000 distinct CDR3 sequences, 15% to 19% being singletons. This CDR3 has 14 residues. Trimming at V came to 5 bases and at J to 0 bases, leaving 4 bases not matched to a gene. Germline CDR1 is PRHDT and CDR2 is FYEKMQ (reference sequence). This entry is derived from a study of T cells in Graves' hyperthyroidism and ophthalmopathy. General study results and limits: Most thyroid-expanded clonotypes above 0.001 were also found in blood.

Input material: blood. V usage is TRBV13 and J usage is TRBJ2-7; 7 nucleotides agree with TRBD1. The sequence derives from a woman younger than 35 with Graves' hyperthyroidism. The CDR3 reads CASSLDRDSYEQYF. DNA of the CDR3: TGTGCCAGCAGCCTCGACAGGGACTCCTACGAGCAGTACTTC.